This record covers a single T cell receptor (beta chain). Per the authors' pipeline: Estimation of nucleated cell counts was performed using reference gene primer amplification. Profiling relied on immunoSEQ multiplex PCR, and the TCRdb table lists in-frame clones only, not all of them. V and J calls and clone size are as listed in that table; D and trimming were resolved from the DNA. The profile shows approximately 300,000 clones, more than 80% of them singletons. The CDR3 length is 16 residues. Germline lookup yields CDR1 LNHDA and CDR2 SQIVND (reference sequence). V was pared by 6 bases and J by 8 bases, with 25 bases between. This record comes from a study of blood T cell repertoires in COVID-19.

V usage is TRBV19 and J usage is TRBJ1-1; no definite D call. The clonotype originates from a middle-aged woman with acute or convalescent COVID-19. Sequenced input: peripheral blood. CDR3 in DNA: TGTGCCAGTAGCCCGCTCGAACCCGGTTCGTGGAGGGAAGCTTTCTTT. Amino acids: CASSPLEPGSWREAFF.